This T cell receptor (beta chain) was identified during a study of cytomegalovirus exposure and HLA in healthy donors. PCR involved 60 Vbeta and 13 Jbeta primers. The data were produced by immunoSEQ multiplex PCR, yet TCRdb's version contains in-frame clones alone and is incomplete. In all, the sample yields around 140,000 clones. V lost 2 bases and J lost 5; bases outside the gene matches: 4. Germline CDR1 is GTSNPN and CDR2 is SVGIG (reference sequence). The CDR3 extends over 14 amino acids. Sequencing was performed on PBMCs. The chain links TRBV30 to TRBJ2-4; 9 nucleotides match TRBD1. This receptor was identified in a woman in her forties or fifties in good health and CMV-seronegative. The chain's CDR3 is CAWSWGQGENIQYF. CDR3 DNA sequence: TGTGCCTGGAGTTGGGGACAGGGAGAAAACATTCAGTACTTC.